The next 29 T cell receptor beta chains were all read from a single sample in a study of T-cell reconstitution after alpha-beta-depleted transplantation in children. As it was prepared, the TCRbeta library received unique molecular identifiers. TCRdb reanalysed the PCR reads using MiXCR and keeps one entry per CDR3 protein. Among nearly 350,000 distinct CDR3 sequences listed, roughly 15% were seen once. The sequencing here drew on PBMCs, mostly from graft donor cells, taken 360 days after TCRalphabeta/CD19-depleted stem cell transplant. The source of these receptors is a male patient aged 2-15 years who had a stem cell transplant for acute lymphoblastic leukemia, so the T cells may come from the graft donor.

The chain links TRBV27 to TRBJ2-7; no clear D gene. The germline V gene encodes CDR1 MNHEY and CDR2 SMNVEV (reference sequence). V lost 3 bases, J lost 0 bases, and 6 bases lay in between. This CDR3 is 13 amino acids long. CDR3 DNA: TGTGCCAGCAGTTTCAGAAACTCCTACGAGCAGTACTTC. Its translation is CASSFRNSYEQYF.

The chain is built from TRBV5-1 and TRBJ2-5; D is possibly TRBD1 (5 bases). CDR1 is SGHRS, CDR2 YFSETQ, per germline. The CDR3 contains 15 residues. V was clipped by 5 bases and J by 2 bases, with 16 bases between them. The CDR3 bases are TGCGCCAGCAGTACACAGGTGCACTCACAAGAGACCCAGTACTTC. Translation: CASSTQVHSQETQYF.

The rearrangement joins TRBV12-3 or TRBV12-4 to TRBJ1-6, with unresolved D. With 2 bases removed from V and 7 bases from J, the gap between germline ends came to 15 bases. The CDR3 consists of 16 residues. CDR3 loop: CASSLRVFEQNSPLHF. The CDR3 DNA sequence: TGTGCCAGCAGTTTACGGGTCTTCGAACAGAATTCACCCCTCCACTTT.

This clonotype has ten or more counts. A junction end diverges from the germline sequence, so it may reflect a read error. This chain joins TRBV12-3 or TRBV12-4 and TRBJ2-5; possibly TRBD2 for D (6 bases). This CDR3 has 13 residues. The CDR3 spells CASSRLGQEPQYF. DNA for the CDR3: TGTGCCAGCAGTCGACTAGGGCAAGAGCCCCAGTACTTC.

V is TRBV6-5 and J is TRBJ2-1; D uncertain. The V gene lost 5 bases and the J gene lost 15 bases, with 23 bases spanning the gap. From germline, CDR1 is MNHEY and CDR2 SVGAGI. The CDR3 is made up of 14 amino acids. The CDR3 loop reads CASSRDRAALIPFF. The CDR3 DNA reads TGTGCCAGCAGTCGAGATCGGGCCGCCCTAATTCCGTTCTTC.

This sequence joins TRBV6-2 or TRBV6-3 and TRBJ2-1, with 9 bases fitting TRBD2. CDR1 is MNHEY and CDR2 is SVGEGT in the germline V gene. This CDR3 contains 16 residues. The J segment lost 5 bases and the V segment lost 5 bases, leaving 10 bases of the junction unmatched. The CDR3 here is CASSPLAGVAHNEQFF. CDR3 nucleotides: TGTGCCAGCAGTCCGTTAGCGGGAGTTGCCCACAATGAGCAGTTCTTC.

The V gene is TRBV7-2, the J gene TRBJ1-1; 7 bases map to TRBD1. The CDR3 consists of 13 residues. Per the germline V gene, CDR1 is SGHTA and CDR2 is FQGNSA. V lost 11 bases and J lost 0; bases outside the gene matches: 6. The CDR3: CAEGGQMNTEAFF. The CDR3 DNA is TGTGCCGAAGGGGGACAGATGAACACTGAAGCTTTCTTT.

Concerning this clonotype itself: This may stem from a read error, because a much larger clone lies one nucleotide away. The rearrangement uses TRBV2 and TRBJ2-1, with a weak D call TRBD2 (6 bases). V was pared by 6 bases and J by 5 bases, with 8 bases between. CDR1 and CDR2 (germline): SNHLY, FYNNEI. There are 12 residues in the CDR3. The CDR3 loop is CASRGLNNEQFF. CDR3 nucleotides: TGTGCCAGCAGGGGACTTAACAATGAGCAGTTCTTC.

The table lists this clonotype with many counts. The rearrangement uses TRBV9 and TRBJ2-7; TRBD2 aligns across 8 bases. This CDR3 has 16 residues. Germline V CDR1 and CDR2: SGDLS, YYNGEE. The V and J ends lost 0 bases and 3 bases, in that order; junction bases with no gene match: 8. The CDR3 DNA reads as TGTGCCAGCAGCGTAGAGTTACTAGCGGAGAGCTACGAGCAGTACTTC. It specifies CASSVELLAESYEQYF.

This clonotype showed up just a few times. CDR3 protein: CASSLTGGPHEQFF. The CDR3 nucleotides are TGTGCCAGCAGCTTAACGGGAGGGCCCCATGAGCAGTTCTTC. J is TRBJ2-1 and V is TRBV7-2, with TRBD2 identical over 8 bases. V lost 2 bases to trimming and J lost 8 bases; unmatched junction nucleotides: 5. Germline values: CDR1 SGHTA, CDR2 FQGNSA. The CDR3 has 14 residues.

This chain joins TRBV12-3 or TRBV12-4 and TRBJ2-1; the D is unclear. The V end was cut by 7 bases, the J end by 6 bases, with 13 bases between. This CDR3 has 13 residues. CDR3 bases: TGTGCCAGCACCCCCTATATCCGCAATGAGCAGTTCTTC. Residues: CASTPYIRNEQFF.

The chain carries TRBV27 and TRBJ2-7; D may be TRBD2 (5 bases). Germline CDR1 is MNHEY and CDR2 is SMNVEV (reference sequence). The length of the CDR3 is 14 residues. V was clipped by 4 bases and J by 6 bases, with 16 bases between them. For the CDR3, the DNA is TGTGCCAGCAGTTCTGGGAGTCTATCTGGCGAGCAGTACTTC. It is translated as CASSSGSLSGEQYF.

This clonotype was picked up a small number of times. This sequence joins TRBV20-1 and TRBJ1-2; tentatively, D is TRBD1 (5 bases). The length of the CDR3 is 11 residues. Trimming pared 6 bases from V and 7 bases from J, leaving 12 bases between. Germline V CDR1 and CDR2: DFQATT, SNEGSKA (reference sequence). CDR3 protein: CSATGGGGYTF. CDR3 nucleotides: TGCAGTGCCACCGGGGGGGGTGGCTACACCTTC.

This clonotype was detected only a few times. The chain joins TRBV28 to TRBJ2-2; possible D gene TRBD2, 5 bases. The CDR3 contains 17 residues. V was cut by 7 bases and J by 2 bases, with 20 bases left in between. Germline CDR1 and CDR2: MDHEN and SYDVKM. This CDR3 reads CASNKRSFGSNTGELFF. The CDR3 DNA reads as TGTGCCAGCAACAAAAGGAGTTTTGGGAGCAACACCGGGGAGCTGTTTTTT.

This clonotype was picked up a small number of times. The V call is TRBV4-3, the J call TRBJ2-5; the D call may be TRBD1 or TRBD2 (7 bases each). Trimming left V 4 bases short and J 3 bases short, with 21 bases between. CDR3 size: 17 residues. Germline values: CDR1 LGHNA, CDR2 YSLEER. CDR3 nucleotides: TGCGCCAGCAGCCGCGTAGGGGGCGGGAGTGTGGAAGAGACCCAGTACTTC. Translated, it gives CASSRVGGGSVEETQYF.

The chain is built from TRBV20-1 and TRBJ2-7, with D tentatively TRBD1 (6 bases). The CDR3 spans 14 residues. The V gene's germline CDR1 is DFQATT and CDR2 SNEGSKA (reference sequence). V was trimmed by 0 bases and J by 1 base, leaving 10 bases between them. CDR3 nucleotide sequence: TGCAGTGCTAGAGACCCCGGACAGTCCTACGAGCAGTACTTC. Its translation is CSARDPGQSYEQYF.

This clonotype was seen only a few times. Relative to the germline gene, one junction end is altered; a read error may explain this. The V and J genes are TRBV12-3 or TRBV12-4 and TRBJ2-1, with 8 bases fitting TRBD1. CDR3 length equals 15 residues. In nucleotides, the CDR3 is TGTGGCAGCACCGCAGGGACAGGCCGAGACAATGAGCAGTTCTTC. Residues: CGSTAGTGRDNEQFF.

The chain employs TRBV7-9 and TRBJ2-1; D is possibly TRBD2 (6 bases). Germline-derived CDR1 and CDR2 are SEHNR and FQNEAQ (reference sequence). V was shortened by 0 bases and J by 7 bases, with 13 bases between the two germline ends. The CDR3 is 15 residues long. The CDR3 protein is CASSLAIRELNEQFF. In DNA form, the CDR3 reads TGTGCCAGCAGCTTAGCGATTCGGGAGCTGAATGAGCAGTTCTTC.

The sample holds a few counts of this clonotype. This chain connects TRBV29-1 to TRBJ2-1; 16 bases align to TRBD2. The CDR3 spans 14 residues. Germline V gives CDR1 SQVTM, CDR2 ANQGSEA. The junction had 6 bases not matched to a gene; V was cut back by 6 bases and J by 10 bases. In DNA, the CDR3 is TGCAGCGTGGGGACTAGCGGGAGGGCTGGAGAGCAGTTCTTC. It is translated as CSVGTSGRAGEQFF.

CDR3 nucleotide sequence: TGCGCCAGCAGGCGACGAGAAGGCACCGGGGAGCTGTTTTTT. This codes for CASRRREGTGELFF. The chain links TRBV5-1 to TRBJ2-2, with D hard to call. Trimming pared 5 bases from V and 4 bases from J, leaving 12 bases between. CDR1 is SGHRS and CDR2 is YFSETQ in the germline V gene. The CDR3 loop spans 14 amino acids.

As for this clonotype: Relative to the germline gene, one junction end is altered; a read error may explain this. The chain employs TRBV29-1 and TRBJ1-1; TRBD1 is a possible D gene (6 bases). The CDR3 length is 13 residues. Germline CDR1 and CDR2: SQVTM and ANQGSEA. CDR3 in DNA: TGCAGCGTTGAGCCAGGGGTCAACACTGAACCTTTCTTT. Its protein is CSVEPGVNTEPFF.

CDR3 sequence reads: CASSLGAALAKNIQYF. The CDR3, as DNA: TGTGCCAGCAGCTTAGGAGCGGCATTAGCCAAAAACATTCAGTACTTC. This chain joins TRBV11-2 and TRBJ2-4; the D gene is possibly TRBD2 (5 bases). CDR3 size: 16 residues. Per germline, CDR1 SGHAT and CDR2 FQNNGV. The V and J ends lost 1 base and 0 bases respectively, with 10 bases between them.

This clonotype has just a few counts. This chain links TRBV5-1 with TRBJ1-1; D gene unclear. This CDR3 spans 13 amino acids. Germline values: CDR1 SGHRS, CDR2 YFSETQ. Deletions cut 1 base from V and 5 bases from J, with 9 bases between. The CDR3 coding sequence is TGCGCCAGCAGCTTGAACGGTTGGACTGAAGCTTTCTTT. Translating gives CASSLNGWTEAFF.

This chain links TRBV28 with TRBJ2-5; 7 nucleotides agree with TRBD1. Germline V gene sequence: CDR1 MDHEN, CDR2 SYDVKM. This CDR3 region has 13 residues. V shed 3 bases, J shed 5 bases, and the junction held 3 bases outside the gene matches. The CDR3 loop is CASSFTGDETQYF. The CDR3 coding sequence is TGTGCCAGCAGTTTCACAGGGGATGAGACCCAGTACTTC.

Ten or more counts support this clonotype. The chain combines TRBV29-1 with TRBJ2-3; TRBD2 aligns across 8 bases. In germline, CDR1 is SQVTM, CDR2 ANQGSEA. This CDR3 region has 14 residues. In nucleotides, the CDR3 is TGCAGTCTGGGGGCGGGAGGAAGCACAGATACGCAGTATTTT. Its protein product is CSLGAGGSTDTQYF.

This clonotype has only a few counts. The chain combines TRBV12-3 or TRBV12-4 with TRBJ2-7, with unresolved D. This CDR3 spans 11 amino acids. Trimming took 1 base from V and 6 from J, leaving 4 bases between them. The CDR3 DNA follows: TGTGCCAGCAGTTTAGATCTCGAGCAGTACTTC. Protein: CASSLDLEQYF.

The chain links TRBV12-3 or TRBV12-4 to TRBJ2-7; 7 bases map to TRBD1. The CDR3 is 17 amino acids. Trimming cost V 5 bases and J 2 bases; bases outside gene matches: 15. The CDR3 here is CASSLLLSRQGPYEQYF. The CDR3 nucleotides read TGTGCCAGCAGTCTTCTCCTAAGTAGACAGGGACCCTACGAGCAGTACTTC.

Concerning this clonotype: No conserved phenylalanine or tryptophan is present at the end of the CDR3, so a read error is the likely explanation. The V call is TRBV6-1, the J call TRBJ2-7; no clear D. The V gene lost 2 bases and the J gene lost 6 bases, with 11 bases spanning the gap. In germline, CDR1 is MNHNS, CDR2 SASEGT. The CDR3 totals 13 residues. The CDR3 coding sequence is TGTGCCAGCAGTGAAAGTGGCTACGTCGAGCAGTACTAC. It codes for CASSESGYVEQYY.

With respect to this clonotype: One end of the junction does not line up with germline, which may come from a read error. CDR3 in DNA: TGCAGTGCCCGGGACAGGGGAAACACCCGGGAGCTGTTTTTT. Translating gives CSARDRGNTRELFF. The J gene is TRBJ2-2, the V gene TRBV20-1, with 10 bases aligning to TRBD1. The CDR3 consists of 14 residues. In germline, CDR1 is DFQATT, CDR2 SNEGSKA (reference sequence).